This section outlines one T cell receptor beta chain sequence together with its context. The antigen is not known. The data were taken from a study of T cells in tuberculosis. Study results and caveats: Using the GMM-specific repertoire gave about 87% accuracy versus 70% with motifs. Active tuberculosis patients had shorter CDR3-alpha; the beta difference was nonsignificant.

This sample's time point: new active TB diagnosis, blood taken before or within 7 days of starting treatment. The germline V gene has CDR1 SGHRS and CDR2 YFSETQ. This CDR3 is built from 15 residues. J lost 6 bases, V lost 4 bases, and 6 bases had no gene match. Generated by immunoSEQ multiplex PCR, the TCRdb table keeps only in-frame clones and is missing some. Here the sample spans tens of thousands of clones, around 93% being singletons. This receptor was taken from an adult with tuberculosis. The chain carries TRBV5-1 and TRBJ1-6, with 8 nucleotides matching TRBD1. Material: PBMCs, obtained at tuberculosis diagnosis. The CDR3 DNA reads TGCGCCAGCAGCGTGACAGGGGCAAGTAATTCACCCCTCCACTTT. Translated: CASSVTGASNSPLHF.